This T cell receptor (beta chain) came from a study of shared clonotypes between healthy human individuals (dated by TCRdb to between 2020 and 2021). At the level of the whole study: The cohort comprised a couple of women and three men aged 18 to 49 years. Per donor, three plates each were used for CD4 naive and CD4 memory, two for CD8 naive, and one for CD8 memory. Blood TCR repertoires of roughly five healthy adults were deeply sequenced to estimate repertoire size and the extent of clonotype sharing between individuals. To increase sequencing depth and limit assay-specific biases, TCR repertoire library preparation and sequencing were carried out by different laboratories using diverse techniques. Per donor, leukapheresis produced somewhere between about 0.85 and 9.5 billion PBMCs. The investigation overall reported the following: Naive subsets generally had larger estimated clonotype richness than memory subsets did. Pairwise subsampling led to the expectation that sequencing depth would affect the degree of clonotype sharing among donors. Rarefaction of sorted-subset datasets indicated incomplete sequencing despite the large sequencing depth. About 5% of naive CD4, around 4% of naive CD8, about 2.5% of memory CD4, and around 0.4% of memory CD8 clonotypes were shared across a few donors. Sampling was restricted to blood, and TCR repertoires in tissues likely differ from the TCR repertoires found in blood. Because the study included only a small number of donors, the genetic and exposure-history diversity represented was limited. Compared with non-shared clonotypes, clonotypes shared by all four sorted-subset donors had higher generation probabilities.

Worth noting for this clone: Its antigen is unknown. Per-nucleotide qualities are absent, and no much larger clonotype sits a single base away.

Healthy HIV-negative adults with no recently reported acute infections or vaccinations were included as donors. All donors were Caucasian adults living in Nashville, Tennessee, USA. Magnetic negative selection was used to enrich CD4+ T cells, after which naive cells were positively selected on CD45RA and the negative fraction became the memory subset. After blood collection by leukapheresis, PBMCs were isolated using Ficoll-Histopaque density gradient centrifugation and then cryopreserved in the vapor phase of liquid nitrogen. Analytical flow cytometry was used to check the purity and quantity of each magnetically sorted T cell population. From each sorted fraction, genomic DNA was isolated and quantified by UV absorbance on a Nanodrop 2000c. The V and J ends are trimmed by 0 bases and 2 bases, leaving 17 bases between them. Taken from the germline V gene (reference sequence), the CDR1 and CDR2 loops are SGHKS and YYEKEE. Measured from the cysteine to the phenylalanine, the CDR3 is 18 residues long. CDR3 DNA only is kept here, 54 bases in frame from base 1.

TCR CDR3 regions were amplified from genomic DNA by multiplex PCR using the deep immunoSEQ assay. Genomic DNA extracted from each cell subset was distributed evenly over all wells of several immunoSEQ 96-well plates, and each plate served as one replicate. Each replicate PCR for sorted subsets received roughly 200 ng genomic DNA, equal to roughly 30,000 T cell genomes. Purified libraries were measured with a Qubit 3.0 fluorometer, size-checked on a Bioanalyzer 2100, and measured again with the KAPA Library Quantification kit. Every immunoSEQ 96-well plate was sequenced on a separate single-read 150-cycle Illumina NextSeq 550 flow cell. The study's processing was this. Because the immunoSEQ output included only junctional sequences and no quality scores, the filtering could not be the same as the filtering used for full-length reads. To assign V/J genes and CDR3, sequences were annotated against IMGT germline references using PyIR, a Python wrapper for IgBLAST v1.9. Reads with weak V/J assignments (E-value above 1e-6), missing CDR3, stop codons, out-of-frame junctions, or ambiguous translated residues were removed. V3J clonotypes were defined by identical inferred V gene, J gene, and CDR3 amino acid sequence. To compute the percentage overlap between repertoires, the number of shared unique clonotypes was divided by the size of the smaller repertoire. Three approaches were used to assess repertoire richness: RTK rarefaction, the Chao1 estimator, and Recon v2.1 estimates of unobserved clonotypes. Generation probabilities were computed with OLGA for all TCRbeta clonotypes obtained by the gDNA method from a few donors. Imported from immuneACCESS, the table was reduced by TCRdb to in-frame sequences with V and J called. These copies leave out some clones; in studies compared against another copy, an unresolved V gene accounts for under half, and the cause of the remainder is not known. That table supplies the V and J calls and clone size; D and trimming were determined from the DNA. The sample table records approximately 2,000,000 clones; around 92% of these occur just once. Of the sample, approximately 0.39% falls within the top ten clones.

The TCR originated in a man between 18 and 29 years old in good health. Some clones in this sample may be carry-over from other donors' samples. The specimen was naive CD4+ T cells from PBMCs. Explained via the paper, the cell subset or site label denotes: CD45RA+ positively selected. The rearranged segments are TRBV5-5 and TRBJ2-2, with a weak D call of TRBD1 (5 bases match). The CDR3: CASSLAPQGAVNTGELFF. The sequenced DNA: TGTGCCAGCAGCTTGGCCCCCCAGGGCGCGGTAAACACCGGGGAGCTGTTTTTT.